This T cell receptor (beta chain) emerged from a study of response to subunit inactivated influenza vaccine. The CDR3 has 14 amino acids. V was pared by 8 bases and J by 1 base, with 12 bases between. The V gene's germline CDR1 is MNHEY and CDR2 SMNVEV (reference sequence). TCRdb re-derived calls from the RT-PCR reads in MiXCR, one entry per CDR3 protein. The profile shows about 540,000 distinct CDR3 sequences, roughly 25% of them singletons. The table lists this clonotype with a few counts. The sample was also reused in another study, on T cells expressing NK-cell markers. That investigation notes: It was by 5'RACE template switching with UMIs that TCR beta cDNA was made. Eight donors were sequenced, seven testing HCMV-seropositive and one testing seronegative. Uncertainty persisted over the HCMV specificity of expanded NKG2C+ T cell clones.

The rearrangement links TRBV27 to TRBJ2-1; D tentatively reads TRBD1 or TRBD2 (5 bases each). The TCR sequence derives from a man aged 50-59 years who received an inactivated influenza vaccine. The starting material was CD4+ T cells sorted from PBMCs, obtained 12 days after vaccination. The CDR3 sequence: CASLGEGSYNEQFF. The CDR3 DNA follows: TGTGCCAGCCTGGGGGAAGGGTCCTACAATGAGCAGTTCTTC.